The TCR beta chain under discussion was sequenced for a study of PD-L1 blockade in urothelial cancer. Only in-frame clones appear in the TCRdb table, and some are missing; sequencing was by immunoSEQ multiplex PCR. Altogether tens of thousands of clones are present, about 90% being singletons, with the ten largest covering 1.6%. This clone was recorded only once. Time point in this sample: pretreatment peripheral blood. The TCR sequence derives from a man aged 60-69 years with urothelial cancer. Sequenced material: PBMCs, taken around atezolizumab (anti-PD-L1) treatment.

CDR3 in DNA: TGCGCCAGCAGCCCGACAGGGGAAGAAAAACTGTTTTTT. It encodes CASSPTGEEKLFF. The chain has TRBV4-1 and TRBJ1-4; 8 nucleotides match TRBD1. V dropped 4 bases and J dropped 8; count of bases not matched to a gene: 3. This CDR3 comprises 13 residues. Germline CDR1 and CDR2: MGHRA and YSYEKL.